The 29 T cell receptor beta chains listed next were all sequenced from one sample in a study of T-cell memory formation after mild COVID-19. TCRdb independently ran MiXCR on the 5' RACE reads; one entry per CDR3 protein. Seen here are about 110,000 distinct CDR3 sequences, roughly a sixth observed once, and the top ten hold roughly 6%. The specimen sequenced was PBMCs or a T cell subset sorted from them (not recorded which). Source of these receptors: a man between 18 and 35 years old who had mild COVID-19 (a few samples of this study predate the infection). Cell type and time point are not known.

This clonotype was observed a handful of times. The chain recombines TRBV2 with TRBJ1-5; D unclear. The V and J ends lost 7 bases and 0 bases respectively, with 10 bases between them. This CDR3 spans 14 amino acids. Germline CDR1 reads SNHLY; CDR2 reads FYNNEI. For the CDR3, the DNA is TGTGCCAGCACCCAATGGGGTAGCAATCAGCCCCAGCATTTT. It translates to CASTQWGSNQPQHF.

This clonotype was found a few times. V usage is TRBV9 and J usage is TRBJ2-1; D may be TRBD2 (6 bases). Per the germline V gene, CDR1 is SGDLS and CDR2 is YYNGEE. The CDR3 has 16 residues. V lost 4 bases and J lost 5, with 19 bases in between. CDR3 region: CASSLRLEVWHNEQFF. The CDR3 region has the DNA TGTGCCAGCAGCCTGCGACTAGAGGTATGGCACAATGAGCAGTTCTTC.

In this sample, this clonotype turned up a few times. The J gene is TRBJ1-5, the V gene TRBV20-1; D may be TRBD1 (5 bases). The CDR3 sequence is 12 residues long. V lost 7 bases, J lost 6 bases, and 13 bases lay in between. The V gene's germline CDR1 is DFQATT and CDR2 SNEGSKA (reference sequence). The CDR3 spells CSGRGRAQPQHF. CDR3 DNA sequence: TGCAGTGGTAGGGGCAGGGCTCAGCCCCAGCATTTT.

The chain couples TRBV15 to TRBJ1-1, with 8 bases identical to TRBD1. J gave up 5 bases and V 3 bases, and 5 bases lay outside the gene matches. Germline V gene lookup returns CDR1 LNHNV and CDR2 YYDKDF (reference sequence). This CDR3 is 14 amino acids long. The CDR3 nucleotides read TGTGCCACCAGCAGGGACAGGGTTAATACTGAAGCTTTCTTT. Translated: CATSRDRVNTEAFF.

The chain joins TRBV4-3 to TRBJ1-4; D may be TRBD1 (5 bases). Germline CDR1 LGHNA, CDR2 YSLEER. V lost 0 bases to trimming and J lost 10 bases, with 9 bases between them. The CDR3 consists of 13 residues. CDR3 nucleotides: TGCGCCAGCAGCCAAGAAGCAGGGAGAAAACTGTTTTTT. This translates into CASSQEAGRKLFF.

V usage is TRBV5-8 and J usage is TRBJ2-1; tentatively, D is TRBD2 (5 bases). CDR3 length: 12 residues. V lost 4 bases, J lost 12 bases, and 14 bases lay in between. CDR1 is SGHTS and CDR2 is YDEGEE in the germline V gene. DNA of the CDR3: TGTGCCAGCAGCCCGGACGGGGATAGGCAGTTCTTC. As protein: CASSPDGDRQFF.

V usage is TRBV5-1 and J usage is TRBJ2-5; D gene uncertain. The V end lost 0 bases, the J end lost 2 bases, and 17 bases lay between the germline ends. The germline gives CDR1 SGHRS, CDR2 YFSETQ. There are 17 residues in the CDR3. CDR3 in DNA: TGCGCCAGCAGCTTGGTTCGGGCAGGAACGATACAAGAGACCCAGTACTTC. Translation gives CASSLVRAGTIQETQYF. The full variable domain, rest sourced from reference TRBV5-1 and TRBJ2-5, is KAGVTQTPRYLIKTRGQQVTLSCSPISGHRSVSWYQQTPGQGLQFLFEYFSETQRNKGNFPGRFSGRQFSNSRSEMNVSTLELGDSALYLCASSLVRAGTIQETQYFGPGTRLLVL.

The chain has TRBV5-1 and TRBJ2-7, with TRBD1 identical over 10 bases. Germline CDR1 and CDR2: SGHRS and YFSETQ. Trimming cost V 7 bases and J 3 bases; bases outside gene matches: 7. The CDR3 consists of 14 residues. CDR3 sequence reads: CASVRDRGNYEQYF. The CDR3 nucleotides read TGCGCCAGCGTCCGGGACAGGGGAAACTACGAGCAGTACTTC.

In this sample, this clonotype turned up a few times. The chain links TRBV7-2 to TRBJ2-7; D is ambiguous. This CDR3 comprises 12 residues. Germline CDR1 is SGHTA and CDR2 is FQGNSA. Trimming removed 4 bases at V and 2 bases at J, with 6 bases between. CDR3 sequence (DNA): TGTGCCAGCAGCTCCTTTCCCTACGAGCAGTACTTC. This gives the protein CASSSFPYEQYF.

V is TRBV7-2 and J is TRBJ1-4; the D is unclear. Trimming cost V 5 bases and J 2 bases, with 12 bases left between them. CDR1 and CDR2 from the germline V gene are SGHTA and FQGNSA. The CDR3 runs to 15 residues. The CDR3: CASSPSQVTNEKLFF. CDR3 nucleotides: TGTGCCAGCAGCCCCAGCCAGGTTACTAATGAAAAACTGTTTTTT.

This clonotype was detected only a few times. CDR3 protein: CASSSGGGPDTQYF. DNA of the CDR3: TGTGCCAGCAGTAGTGGCGGGGGGCCAGATACGCAGTATTTT. This chain links TRBV11-3 with TRBJ2-3, with TRBD2 identical over 8 bases. The CDR3 totals 14 residues. After removal of 6 bases from V and 4 bases from J, the junction contained 6 bases not matched to a gene. CDR1 is SGHNT and CDR2 is YENEEA in the germline V gene.

In this sample, this clonotype turned up a few times. The chain uses TRBV28 and TRBJ2-5; D uncertain. CDR3 length: 10 residues. Germline V lookup: CDR1 MDHEN, CDR2 SYDVKM. With 8 bases removed from V and 5 bases from J, the gap between germline ends came to 6 bases. The CDR3 sequence: CASASETQYF. CDR3 nucleotide sequence: TGTGCCAGCGCTTCCGAGACCCAGTACTTC.

This chain connects TRBV3-2 to TRBJ2-3; the table names TRBD2, a call not compared with the DNA. TRBV3-2 corresponds to a pseudogene. The CDR3 has 16 residues. In DNA, the CDR3 is TGTGCCAGCAGCCAGCCAAGGCGGGGTCACACAGATACGCAGTATTTT. It codes for CASSQPRRGHTDTQYF.

The sample holds a few counts of this clonotype. The chain recombines TRBV13 with TRBJ1-6, with D unclear. This CDR3 has 14 amino acids. Per germline, CDR1 PRHDT and CDR2 FYEKMQ (reference sequence). The V and J ends lost 5 bases and 10 bases respectively, with 15 bases between them. The CDR3 sequence: CASSSRNARSPLHF. The DNA of the CDR3 is TGTGCCAGCAGCAGCAGGAACGCGAGGTCACCCCTCCACTTT.

In this sample, this clonotype turned up a few times. The chain couples TRBV4-3 to TRBJ2-3; D possibly matches TRBD1 or TRBD2 (6 bases each). V lost 1 base and J 6 bases, leaving 14 bases between the germline ends. This CDR3 region has 15 residues. Germline V gives CDR1 LGHNA, CDR2 YSLEER. For the CDR3, the DNA is TGCGCCAGCAGCCAAGTTAGGGGGGTGGGGGATACGCAGTATTTT. Amino acids: CASSQVRGVGDTQYF.

The table lists this clonotype with a few counts. V and J are TRBV5-1 and TRBJ2-1; D assignment may be TRBD1 or TRBD2 (5 bases each). The V end was cut by 3 bases, the J end by 6 bases, with 16 bases between. Germline-derived CDR1 and CDR2 are SGHRS and YFSETQ. The CDR3 has 15 amino acids. CDR3: CASSSGQGDRNEQFF. CDR3 DNA: TGCGCCAGCAGCTCGGGGCAGGGAGACCGCAATGAGCAGTTCTTC.

This clonotype has just a few counts. The gene calls are TRBV5-4 and TRBJ2-5; the D is unclear. This CDR3 spans 13 amino acids. The germline V gene has CDR1 SGHNT and CDR2 YYREEE (reference sequence). Trimming removed 3 bases at V and 4 bases at J, with 10 bases between. Here the CDR3 DNA reads TGTGCCAGCAGCTACCTGGGTGGAGAGACCCAGTACTTC. Its translation is CASSYLGGETQYF.

The sample holds a few counts of this clonotype. The gene calls are TRBV11-2 and TRBJ2-2, with 10 bases fitting TRBD2. CDR3 length: 15 amino acids. V was clipped by 4 bases and J by 7 bases; unmatched bases: 6. The germline V gene has CDR1 SGHAT and CDR2 FQNNGV. The CDR3: CASSSQRGGIGELFF. The CDR3 DNA reads TGTGCCAGCAGCTCTCAGCGGGGGGGAATCGGGGAGCTGTTTTTT.

This clonotype came up once. This sequence joins TRBV5-1 and TRBJ1-4, with D unclear. The CDR3 covers 14 residues. V lost 0 bases, J lost 4 bases, and 7 bases lay in between. The V gene's germline CDR1 is SGHRS and CDR2 YFSETQ. CDR3 region: CASSLGRDNEKLFF. CDR3 nucleotides: TGCGCCAGCAGCTTGGGACGGGATAATGAAAAACTGTTTTTT. The full variable domain, rest sourced from reference TRBV5-1 and TRBJ1-4, is KAGVTQTPRYLIKTRGQQVTLSCSPISGHRSVSWYQQTPGQGLQFLFEYFSETQRNKGNFPGRFSGRQFSNSRSEMNVSTLELGDSALYLCASSLGRDNEKLFFGSGTQLSVL.

This clonotype turned up a few times. V and J are TRBV11-1 and TRBJ2-4; 11 bases fit TRBD1. The CDR3 is 14 residues long. J was trimmed by 9 bases and V by 8 bases; bases with no gene match: 9. Germline values: CDR1 SGHAT, CDR2 FQDESV (reference sequence). CDR3 in amino acids: CASGSGTGGSIQYF. For the CDR3, the DNA is TGTGCCAGCGGATCCGGGACAGGGGGATCCATTCAGTACTTC.

The J gene is TRBJ1-5, the V gene TRBV12-3 or TRBV12-4; D gene ambiguous. The CDR3 loop spans 12 amino acids. V dropped 3 bases and J dropped 12 bases, with 12 bases sitting between them. CDR3 in DNA: TGTGCCAGCAGTTTCGAGTCTGGGGTCCAGCATTTT. Its protein product is CASSFESGVQHF.

The chain employs TRBV5-1 and TRBJ2-3, with D tentatively TRBD1 (5 bases). V lost 4 bases to trimming and J lost 8 bases, with 14 bases between them. Germline V gene lookup returns CDR1 SGHRS and CDR2 YFSETQ. This CDR3 comprises 13 residues. CDR3 protein: CASSHPDRGTQYF. The CDR3 DNA follows: TGCGCCAGCAGCCACCCAGATAGGGGTACGCAGTATTTT. Using reference TRBV5-1 and TRBJ2-3 for the parts outside the CDR3, the full variable domain is KAGVTQTPRYLIKTRGQQVTLSCSPISGHRSVSWYQQTPGQGLQFLFEYFSETQRNKGNFPGRFSGRQFSNSRSEMNVSTLELGDSALYLCASSHPDRGTQYFGPGTRLTVL.

This clonotype was seen only a few times. The J gene is TRBJ1-1, the V gene TRBV29-1; 10 bases match TRBD1. CDR3 length equals 12 residues. Per germline, CDR1 SQVTM and CDR2 ANQGSEA. Unmatched junction bases numbered 5, after V lost 6 bases and J lost 7 bases. DNA of the CDR3: TGCAGCGTCCGGACAGGGGGGAATGAAGCTTTCTTT. Its protein product is CSVRTGGNEAFF.

V usage is TRBV20-1 and J usage is TRBJ2-7; 7 bases are a match to TRBD2. CDR3 length equals 14 residues. The V gene end was trimmed by 0 bases and the J gene end by 5 bases; junction bases not matched to a gene: 7. Germline CDR1 DFQATT, CDR2 SNEGSKA (reference sequence). The CDR3 here is CSARDLQREHEQYV. The CDR3 DNA reads TGCAGTGCTAGAGATTTACAGCGGGAACACGAGCAGTACGTC.

This clonotype was counted between two and nine times. The rearrangement joins TRBV6-5 to TRBJ2-6; D is undetermined. The V and J ends lost 6 bases and 3 bases respectively, with 9 bases between them. This CDR3 has 14 residues. Germline CDR1 reads MNHEY; CDR2 reads SVGAGI. The CDR3 region has the DNA TGTGCCAGCAGAAGGGCAGGTGGGGCCAACGTCCTGACTTTC. Translation gives CASRRAGGANVLTF.

The chain combines TRBV6-2 or TRBV6-3 with TRBJ1-1; no clear D gene. The CDR3 totals 12 residues. Trimming left V 6 bases short and J 4 bases short, with 9 bases between. Looked up from germline, CDR1 is MNHEY and CDR2 is SVGEGT. The CDR3 sequence is CASSPTTTEAFF. CDR3 nucleotide sequence: TGTGCCAGCAGCCCTACCACCACTGAAGCTTTCTTT.

This chain uses TRBV4-3 with TRBJ1-6, with TRBD1 matching 7 bases. V lost 4 bases to trimming and J lost 8 bases; unmatched junction nucleotides: 11. This CDR3 contains 16 residues. The germline V gene encodes CDR1 LGHNA and CDR2 YSLEER. The DNA for the CDR3 is TGCGCCAGCAGCCGAAGGTTCCAGGGGGGACATTCACCCCTCCACTTT. This encodes CASSRRFQGGHSPLHF.

V is TRBV29-1 and J is TRBJ2-3; 10 nucleotides align to TRBD2. The J segment lost 2 bases and the V segment lost 2 bases, leaving 16 bases of the junction unmatched. Germline V gene lookup returns CDR1 SQVTM and CDR2 ANQGSEA. This CDR3 contains 19 residues. The CDR3 DNA follows: TGCAGCGTTGAACGCAGATCGGTTGCTAGCGGGGGAGTCACAGATACGCAGTATTTT. Protein product: CSVERRSVASGGVTDTQYF.

V is TRBV18 and J is TRBJ1-2; D unresolved. CDR1 and CDR2 (germline): KGHSH, LQKENI. Trimming took 3 bases from V and 8 from J, leaving 10 bases between them. CDR3 length: 12 amino acids. This CDR3 is CASSPTLGGYTF. CDR3 nucleotides: TGTGCCAGCTCACCGACACTGGGGGGCTACACCTTC.